The 10 T cell receptor beta chains below were found in one sample sequenced in a study of shared clonotypes between healthy human individuals. The assay was immunoSEQ multiplex PCR, and TCRdb's table has in-frame clones only and misses some. The sample yields more than 2 million clones, approximately 92% seen once. It was CD45RO-negative cells, positively selected for CCR7, that made up naive CD8 cells, with terminally differentiated effector memory CD45RA+ cells excluded. The material sequenced was naive CD8+ T cells from PBMCs. The receptors originated from a young man in good health. Some clones in this sample may be carry-over from other donors' samples.

This chain connects TRBV7-9 to TRBJ1-5; 8 nucleotides align to TRBD1. Germline values: CDR1 SEHNR, CDR2 FQNEAQ (reference sequence). This CDR3 is built from 14 residues. Unmatched junction bases numbered 7, after V lost 6 bases and J lost 6 bases. The CDR3 sequence: CASSRGQGSQPQHF. The DNA of the CDR3 is TGTGCCAGCAGTCGTGGACAGGGTAGTCAGCCCCAGCATTTT.

The J gene is TRBJ2-5, the V gene TRBV14; D uncertain. The CDR3 consists of 13 residues. The V and J ends lost 0 bases and 3 bases respectively, with 5 bases between them. CDR1 SGHDN and CDR2 FVKESK come from the germline V gene. The CDR3 loop is CASSQETEETQYF. CDR3 DNA: TGTGCCAGCAGCCAAGAAACAGAAGAGACCCAGTACTTC.

This chain connects TRBV7-9 to TRBJ2-7; D may be TRBD2 (5 bases). This CDR3 has 15 amino acids. Germline-derived CDR1 and CDR2 are SEHNR and FQNEAQ (reference sequence). The V end lost 1 base, the J end lost 4 bases, and 14 bases lay between the germline ends. The CDR3 DNA sequence: TGTGCCAGCAGCTTAGAGCGGTGGCCCACTTACGAGCAGTACTTC. Protein product: CASSLERWPTYEQYF.

The chain links TRBV4-1 to TRBJ1-5; perhaps TRBD1 as D (5 bases). Germline CDR1 reads MGHRA; CDR2 reads YSYEKL. V lost 1 base and J 2 bases, leaving 24 bases between the germline ends. This CDR3 has 20 amino acids. The CDR3: CASSQAESPWARGGNQPQHF. In DNA, the CDR3 is TGCGCCAGCAGCCAAGCGGAGTCCCCATGGGCCAGAGGGGGCAATCAGCCCCAGCATTTT.

The CDR3 nucleotides read TGTGCCAGCAGCTTCCTCGAGGGCAACACTGAAGCTTTCTTT. Translation: CASSFLEGNTEAFF. The chain couples TRBV7-9 to TRBJ1-1; no clear D. V gave up 3 bases and J gave up 2 bases, with 10 bases separating them. In germline, CDR1 is SEHNR, CDR2 FQNEAQ (reference sequence). CDR3 length: 14 amino acids.

This sequence joins TRBV7-2 and TRBJ2-1; a weak D match, TRBD2 (7 bases). The CDR3 runs 16 residues. Germline V gene sequence: CDR1 SGHTA, CDR2 FQGNSA. V lost 3 bases to trimming and J lost 7 bases, with 19 bases between them. Here the CDR3 DNA reads TGTGCCAGCAGCTTCAACCTAGGGGGAGGGTTGAATGAGCAGTTCTTC. Amino acid sequence: CASSFNLGGGLNEQFF.

The CDR3 spells CASIRGLDEQYF. The CDR3 nucleotides read TGTGCCAGCATTCGGGGGCTGGACGAGCAGTACTTC. This chain connects TRBV2 to TRBJ2-7; either TRBD1 or TRBD2 may fit D (6 bases each). Trimming took off 7 bases at V and 5 bases at J, with 12 bases between the two ends. Germline V gene lookup returns CDR1 SNHLY and CDR2 FYNNEI. The CDR3 has 12 residues.

The V call is TRBV6-1, the J call TRBJ1-1, with a possible D match to TRBD1 (6 bases). Germline CDR1 reads MNHNS; CDR2 reads SASEGT. The CDR3 runs 15 residues. Deletions cut 1 base from V and 3 bases from J, with 12 bases between. CDR3 amino acids: CASSEVMTGDTEAFF. The DNA of the CDR3 is TGTGCCAGCAGTGAAGTGATGACAGGCGACACTGAAGCTTTCTTT.

This sequence joins TRBV9 and TRBJ2-7; D assignment may be TRBD1 or TRBD2 (5 bases each). Trimming pared 3 bases from V and 2 bases from J, leaving 18 bases between. CDR1 is SGDLS and CDR2 is YYNGEE in the germline V gene. The CDR3 covers 16 residues. CDR3 loop: CASSEGSSPGPYEQYF. For the CDR3, the DNA is TGTGCCAGCAGCGAGGGGAGTTCCCCGGGGCCCTACGAGCAGTACTTC.

This clone has just one count. This chain connects TRBV11-3 to TRBJ2-3; 8 bases line up with TRBD2. V shed 8 bases and J 6 bases; nucleotides not matched to a gene: 7. This CDR3 is built from 13 residues. Germline V gene sequence: CDR1 SGHNT, CDR2 YENEEA. This CDR3 is CASRGGSEDTQYF. The CDR3, as DNA: TGTGCCAGCCGGGGGGGATCGGAGGATACGCAGTATTTT.